This is a list of T cell receptor beta chains from one sample in a study of T-cell reconstitution after alpha-beta-depleted transplantation in children. MiXCR, run by TCRdb on the PCR reads, gives a single entry per CDR3 protein. The table shows just under 550,000 distinct CDR3 sequences, with about a sixth occurring only once. The sample consisted of PBMCs from the stem cell graft donor, taken from the stem cell graft. All receptors derive from a human donor who donated a stem cell graft to a child with acute lymphoblastic leukemia. The CDR3 runs from the conserved cysteine through the conserved F or W. A D gene is named only where the DNA matches it firmly. A row's size may be missing; if present it is once, few, many or a size class.

CASSQGTSGPTYEQYF,TGTGCCAGCAGCCAAGGGACTAGCGGGCCCACCTACGAGCAGTACTTC,few,TRBJ2-7,TRBV4-2,TRBD2
CASSVLQENSPLHF,TGTGCCAGCAGTGTTTTACAGGAGAATTCGCCCCTCCACTTT,.,TRBJ1-6,TRBV6-1,.
CASSISLRQGRANEKLFF,TGTGCCAGCAGCATTTCCCTTCGACAGGGGAGGGCTAATGAAAAACTGTTTTTT,.,TRBJ1-4,TRBV9,TRBD1
CASSLVLADIYNEQFF,TGTGCCAGCAGCTTAGTACTAGCGGACATTTACAATGAGCAGTTCTTC,.,TRBJ2-1,TRBV7-2,TRBD2
CASSQLGLAPYNEQFF,TGTGCCAGCAGCCAATTAGGCCTTGCACCCTACAATGAGCAGTTCTTC,.,TRBJ2-1,TRBV14,.
CASIPDRFPLYGYTF,TGTGCCAGCATTCCGGACAGGTTCCCCCTCTATGGCTACACCTTC,.,TRBJ1-2,TRBV6-1,TRBD1
CASSPGYTDTQYF,TGTGCCAGCAGTCCAGGGTACACAGATACGCAGTATTTT,many,TRBJ2-3,TRBV12-3/TRBV12-4,.
CASSLIPLAGAPGDTQYF,TGTGCCAGCAGTTTAATCCCCCTAGCGGGAGCCCCGGGGGATACGCAGTATTTT,few,TRBJ2-3,TRBV27,TRBD2
CASSYGGPSKTQYF,TGTGCCAGCAGTTACGGAGGACCGTCAAAGACCCAGTACTTC,.,TRBJ2-5,TRBV6-2/TRBV6-3,.
CASSLLLAPNNEQFF,TGTGCCAGCAGCCTCCTACTAGCCCCCAACAATGAGCAGTTCTTC,.,TRBJ2-1,TRBV14,.
CASSLRPQGSSTDTQYF,TGTGCCAGCAGTTTAAGACCCCAGGGATCGTCCACAGATACGCAGTATTTT,.,TRBJ2-3,TRBV27,.
CASSHRQGGQEKLFF,TGCGCCAGCAGCCACCGACAGGGGGGACAGGAAAAACTGTTTTTT,.,TRBJ1-4,TRBV5-1,TRBD1
CASSLVGGGYMNTEAFF,TGTGCCAGCAGCTTGGTGGGGGGGGGGTACATGAACACTGAAGCTTTCTTT,once,TRBJ1-1,TRBV5-6,.
CASTWNSNQPQHF,TGTGCCAGCACTTGGAATAGCAATCAGCCCCAGCATTTT,.,TRBJ1-5,TRBV6-5,.
CASSQKRAGVGELFF,TGTGCCAGCAGCCAAAAGAGAGCGGGAGTTGGGGAGCTGTTTTTT,.,TRBJ2-2,TRBV4-2,TRBD2
CASSVEGDPYNEQFF,TGTGCCAGCAGCGTAGAGGGGGACCCCTACAATGAGCAGTTCTTC,.,TRBJ2-1,TRBV9,.
CASSLLRLANYEQYF,TGTGCCAGCAGCTTGTTGCGACTAGCCAACTACGAGCAGTACTTC,.,TRBJ2-7,TRBV5-5,TRBD2
CASSSLLETQYF,TGTGCCAGCAGCTCCCTCTTGGAGACCCAGTACTTC,few,TRBJ2-5,TRBV7-6,.
CASSEGWTGGYQETQYF,TGTGCCAGCAGTGAAGGTTGGACAGGGGGCTACCAAGAGACCCAGTACTTC,.,TRBJ2-5,TRBV6-1,TRBD1
CASSPALRQGDSNSYNEQFF,TGTGCCAGCAGCCCAGCCCTGCGACAGGGGGACTCCAACTCCTACAATGAGCAGTTCTTC,.,TRBJ2-1,TRBV11-1,TRBD1
CSVEWTSRATGELFF,TGCAGCGTTGAATGGACTAGCCGGGCCACCGGGGAGCTGTTTTTT,few,TRBJ2-2,TRBV29-1,TRBD2
CASSYSGASNEQFF,TGTGCCAGTAGTTATTCAGGGGCTTCGAATGAGCAGTTCTTC,.,TRBJ2-1,TRBV19,.
CSARKGTTERLFF,TGCAGTGCTAGGAAGGGGACCACGGAACGACTGTTTTTT,few,TRBJ1-4,TRBV20-1,.
CASRTTGQMGYTF,TGTGCCAGCAGGACGACAGGACAGATGGGCTACACCTTC,few,TRBJ1-2,TRBV6-1,.
CASSHEGVLASTDTQYF,TGTGCCAGCAGCCACGAAGGGGTCTTGGCTTCCACAGATACGCAGTATTTT,.,TRBJ2-3,TRBV9,.
CASSSPGRGGTGELFF,TGTGCCAGCAGCAGCCCGGGGAGGGGCGGCACCGGGGAGCTGTTTTTT,few,TRBJ2-2,TRBV5-5,TRBD2
CASSFTSKSSYNEQFF,TGTGCCAGCAGCTTCACTAGCAAGAGCTCCTACAATGAGCAGTTCTTC,.,TRBJ2-1,TRBV7-9,.
CASRQTGRGTQYF,TGCGCCAGCAGGCAGACAGGCAGAGGGACCCAGTACTTC,many,TRBJ2-5,TRBV5-1,.
CASSHSRPGANVLTF,TGTGCCAGCAGTCACTCCCGGCCTGGGGCCAACGTCCTGACTTTC,few,TRBJ2-6,TRBV12-3/TRBV12-4,.
CASSEAGGFYGYTF,TGTGCCAGCAGTGAGGCAGGGGGTTTCTATGGCTACACCTTC,.,TRBJ1-2,TRBV27,TRBD1
CASKKGKTQYF,TGTGCCAGCAAAAAAGGGAAGACCCAGTACTTC,.,TRBJ2-5,TRBV12-3/TRBV12-4,.
CARDTGAEGYTF,TGTGCCAGAGACACAGGGGCGGAAGGCTACACCTTC,.,TRBJ1-2,TRBV2,TRBD1
CASRPWSDGANVLTF,TGTGCCAGCAGACCGTGGTCGGACGGGGCCAACGTCCTGACTTTC,.,TRBJ2-6,TRBV27,.
CASSFWGERDEQFF,TGTGCCAGCAGTTTCTGGGGCGAGCGTGATGAGCAGTTCTTC,few,TRBJ2-1,TRBV27,.
CASSLVYGADRSTDTQYF,TGCGCCAGCAGCTTGGTTTATGGGGCGGATAGGAGCACAGATACGCAGTATTTT,many,TRBJ2-3,TRBV5-1,.
CASSGTASSSYEQYF,TGTGCCAGCAGCGGGACGGCTTCTAGCTCCTACGAGCAGTACTTC,.,TRBJ2-7,TRBV4-2,.
CASSSLAGGPYEQYF,TGTGCCAGCAGTTCACTAGCGGGAGGGCCCTACGAGCAGTACTTC,.,TRBJ2-7,TRBV27,TRBD2
CASSLVDLRVDQETQYF,TGTGCCAGCAGCTTAGTAGATTTACGGGTGGACCAAGAGACCCAGTACTTC,.,TRBJ2-5,TRBV7-9,.
CASTGEDRNIRELFF,TGTGCCAGCACCGGGGAGGACAGGAACATCCGGGAGCTGTTTTTT,few,TRBJ2-2,TRBV2,.
CASSRDLAGADTQYF,TGTGCCAGCAGTCGGGATTTAGCGGGGGCAGATACGCAGTATTTT,.,TRBJ2-3,TRBV27,TRBD2
CASSRRGGDTQYF,TGTGCCAGCAGCAGAAGAGGGGGAGATACGCAGTATTTT,.,TRBJ2-3,TRBV7-9,.
CATSEGQSYGYTF,TGTGCCACCAGTGAAGGACAGTCCTATGGCTACACCTTC,.,TRBJ1-2,TRBV24-1,.
CASSPGVTGVYF,TGTGCCAGCAGCCCGGGTGTGACAGGGGTGTACTTC,few,TRBJ2-7,TRBV7-9,TRBD1
CASSQDTSRNEQYF,TGTGCCAGCAGCCAAGATACTAGCAGAAACGAGCAGTACTTC,.,TRBJ2-7,TRBV3-1,.
CASSLRTSGEQFF,TGTGCCAGTAGTCTTCGGACATCCGGGGAGCAGTTCTTC,few,TRBJ2-1,TRBV19,.
CASSFLRQLNTEAFF,TGTGCCAGCAGTTTCCTACGACAGCTGAACACTGAAGCTTTCTTT,.,TRBJ1-1,TRBV6-5,.
CASSPLGGELADTQYF,TGTGCCAGCAGTCCCCTAGGGGGGGAGTTGGCAGATACGCAGTATTTT,few,TRBJ2-3,TRBV28,.
CASSPQTGRAINEQFF,TGTGCCAGCAGCCCCCAAACCGGGAGGGCCATCAATGAGCAGTTCTTC,few,TRBJ2-1,TRBV7-9,TRBD2
CSAKNWTSGNTIYF,TGCAGTGCTAAGAACTGGACCTCTGGAAACACCATATATTTT,.,TRBJ1-3,TRBV20-1,.
CASSDSGLGYEQYF,TGCGCCAGCAGTGATTCGGGTCTGGGGTACGAGCAGTACTTC,few,TRBJ2-7,TRBV10-2,.
CASSLPLGGFLNTEAFF,TGTGCCAGCAGCTTACCCCTGGGGGGGTTTTTGAACACTGAAGCTTTCTTT,few,TRBJ1-1,TRBV5-8,.
CASSLLALQETQYF,TGTGCCAGCAGTTTACTAGCGCTACAAGAGACCCAGTACTTC,few,TRBJ2-5,TRBV28,.
CASSESAPQDIQYF,TGCGCCAGCAGTGAGTCGGCCCCTCAGGACATTCAGTACTTC,few,TRBJ2-4,TRBV10-1,.
CASSQPTQGSRTEAFF,TGCGCCAGCAGCCAACCGACACAGGGTAGTCGCACTGAAGCTTTCTTT,few,TRBJ1-1,TRBV4-1,.
CASSPTSSGGEQFF,TGTGCCAGTAGCCCCACTAGCTCGGGGGGTGAGCAGTTCTTC,few,TRBJ2-1,TRBV19,TRBD2
CASSLEGLAVYNEQFF,TGTGCCAGCAGCTTAGAGGGACTAGCGGTCTACAATGAGCAGTTCTTC,.,TRBJ2-1,TRBV7-9,TRBD2
CASSLGTSGTTGTQYF,TGTGCCAGCAGCTTAGGGACTAGCGGGACGACGGGTACGCAGTATTTT,.,TRBJ2-3,TRBV7-6,TRBD2
CASSYSGDFYGYTF,TGTGCCAGCAGTTACTCTGGCGACTTCTATGGCTACACCTTC,.,TRBJ1-2,TRBV6-5,.
CASSPGTAGYEQYF,TGTGCCAGCAGCCCCGGGACCGCGGGATACGAGCAGTACTTC,.,TRBJ2-7,TRBV7-9,.